A selection of T cell receptor beta chains follows, all from one sample in a study of control samples from healthy donors and cancer patients. The repertoire was sequenced with immunoSEQ multiplex PCR; TCRdb's copy has only in-frame clones and lacks some. The repertoire shows 150,000 to 200,000 clones; the top ten hold roughly 2%. Sequenced input: blood. Source of these receptors: a woman aged 30 to 39 in good health. CDR3s include the opening cysteine and the closing phenylalanine or tryptophan. D genes are given only for firm matches.

D	length	V	J	CDR3	DNA
-	13	TRBV3-1/TRBV3-2	TRBJ2-5	CASSQEIQETQYF	TGTGCCAGCAGCCAAGAGATCCAAGAGACCCAGTACTTC
TRBD1	15	TRBV7-9	TRBJ1-6	CASSIGTVVNSPLHF	TGTGCCAGCAGCATCGGGACAGTCGTCAATTCACCCCTCCACTTT
TRBD1	15	TRBV5-1	TRBJ2-5	CASSFLVSGGETQYF	TGCGCCAGCAGCTTCCTGGTGTCAGGGGGAGAGACCCAGTACTTC
-	14	TRBV29-1	TRBJ1-1	CSVDLPTENTEAFF	TGCAGCGTTGACTTACCTACAGAGAACACTGAAGCTTTCTTT
-	21	TRBV4-1	TRBJ1-2	CASSLSVFNQGRRVGSYGYTF	TGCGCCAGCAGCCTAAGTGTATTCAACCAAGGAAGGAGGGTGGGAAGCTATGGCTACACCTTC
-	17	TRBV4-2	TRBJ2-6	CASSRAGKGSGANVLTF	TGTGCCAGCAGCCGCGCAGGGAAGGGGTCTGGGGCCAACGTCCTGACTTTC
TRBD2	20	TRBV5-5	TRBJ2-5	CASSGGATAGLYRMQETQYF	TGTGCCAGCAGCGGAGGAGCCACAGCGGGACTGTATAGGATGCAAGAGACCCAGTACTTC
TRBD1	13	TRBV30	TRBJ1-2	CAWSFTGGVGYTF	TGTGCCTGGAGCTTTACAGGGGGAGTTGGCTACACCTTC
-	15	TRBV6-6	TRBJ1-2	CASYRALQGMEGYTF	TGTGCCAGCTACAGGGCCCTCCAGGGGATGGAGGGCTACACCTTC
-	13	TRBV29-1	TRBJ1-4	CSAGGGGNEKLFF	TGCAGCGCCGGAGGGGGGGGGAATGAAAAACTGTTTTTT
-	11	TRBV2	TRBJ1-1	CASRSVTEAFF	TGTGCCAGCAGGTCGGTCACTGAAGCTTTCTTT
-	14	TRBV2	TRBJ1-2	CASSVQGTINGYTF	TGTGCCAGCAGTGTGCAGGGGACAATCAATGGCTACACCTTC
-	13	TRBV3-1/TRBV3-2	TRBJ1-4	CASSQGWSGELFF	TGTGCCAGCAGCCAAGGTTGGAGCGGGGAACTGTTTTTT
-	15	TRBV6-5	TRBJ1-2	CASSPTLNRDYGYTF	TGTGCCAGCAGTCCTACTCTAAACAGGGACTATGGCTACACCTTC
-	13	TRBV6-5	TRBJ2-7	CASTRTGLYEQYF	TGTGCCAGCACCCGGACCGGCCTTTACGAGCAGTACTTC
TRBD1	14	TRBV5-5	TRBJ2-7	CASSGRTGGHEQYF	TGTGCCAGCAGCGGTAGGACAGGGGGCCACGAGCAGTACTTC
-	13	TRBV7-9	TRBJ1-1	CASSPGTVIYAFF	TGTGCCAGCAGCCCGGGGACTGTAATTTATGCTTTCTTT
-	15	TRBV25-1	TRBJ2-2	CASSLDSPNTGELFF	TGTGCCAGCAGCTTGGACAGCCCGAACACCGGGGAGCTGTTTTTT
-	12	TRBV5-1	TRBJ1-1	CASSLAPPEAFF	TGCGCCAGCAGCTTGGCCCCGCCTGAAGCTTTCTTT
-	13	TRBV5-4	TRBJ1-2	CASSTGRVYGYTF	TGTGCCAGCAGCACGGGGAGGGTCTATGGCTACACCTTC
-	11	TRBV20-1	TRBJ2-3	CRIQVFDTQYF	TGCAGGATACAGGTTTTTGATACGCAGTATTTT
-	14	TRBV18	TRBJ2-3	CASSPPGPQDTQYF	TGTGCCAGCTCACCACCGGGGCCCCAAGATACGCAGTATTTT
TRBD1	15	TRBV6-5	TRBJ2-2	CASSYSTGGPGELFF	TGCGCCAGCAGTTACAGTACAGGGGGACCCGGGGAGCTGTTTTTT
-	16	TRBV28	TRBJ1-4	CASKGGQTATNEKLFF	TGTGCCAGCAAGGGTGGGCAGACTGCAACTAATGAAAAACTGTTTTTT
-	15	TRBV7-6	TRBJ1-3	CASSPDWSSGNTIYF	TGTGCCAGCAGTCCTGACTGGAGCTCTGGAAACACCATATATTTT
-	13	TRBV6-5	TRBJ1-1	CASSYSGGTEAFF	TGTGCCAGCAGTTACTCAGGGGGGACTGAAGCTTTCTTT
-	16	TRBV4-3	TRBJ2-3	CASSQDRQKTTDTQYF	TGCGCCAGCAGCCAAGATAGGCAGAAAACCACAGATACGCAGTATTTT
-	13	TRBV12-3/TRBV12-4	TRBJ2-7	CASSLGRGYEQYF	TGTGCCAGCAGTTTAGGGCGGGGCTACGAGCAGTACTTC
-	14	TRBV5-1	TRBJ2-2	CASSLAVDTGELFF	TGCGCCAGCAGCTTGGCCGTCGACACCGGGGAGCTGTTTTTT
TRBD2	14	TRBV11-2	TRBJ2-3	CASRRRGGTDTQYF	TGTGCCAGCAGAAGACGGGGGGGCACAGATACGCAGTATTTT
TRBD1	14	TRBV9	TRBJ1-6	CASSVEGQNSPLHF	TGTGCCAGCAGCGTAGAGGGACAGAATTCACCCCTCCACTTT
TRBD1	15	TRBV6-5	TRBJ2-7	CASSYRGLDPYEQYF	TGTGCCAGCAGTTACAGGGGGCTTGATCCCTACGAGCAGTACTTC
TRBD1	12	TRBV28	TRBJ2-1	CASRTGRHEQFF	TGTGCCAGCAGGACAGGGCGACATGAGCAGTTCTTC
-	13	TRBV27	TRBJ1-5	CASSEGKYQPQHF	TGTGCCAGCAGCGAGGGGAAATATCAGCCCCAGCATTTT
-	16	TRBV27	TRBJ2-7	CASSFETAGRIYEQYF	TGTGCCAGCAGTTTTGAAACTGCGGGACGCATCTACGAGCAGTACTTC
-	14	TRBV7-9	TRBJ1-4	CASSSGHGNEKLFF	TGTGCCAGCAGCTCGGGACACGGAAATGAAAAACTGTTTTTT
TRBD1	17	TRBV4-2	TRBJ2-2	CASSPGPGTGDTGELFF	TGTGCCAGCAGCCCCGGCCCGGGGACAGGGGACACCGGGGAGCTGTTTTTT
-	12	TRBV28	TRBJ2-7	CASTGVVNEQYF	TGTGCCAGCACGGGGGTAGTCAACGAGCAGTACTTC
-	19	TRBV7-9	TRBJ1-5	CASSLGPGQKARSNQPQHF	TGTGCCAGCAGCTTAGGACCGGGACAAAAGGCTCGTAGCAATCAGCCCCAGCATTTT
-	14	TRBV30	TRBJ1-6	CAWKSPGLKSPLHF	TGTGCCTGGAAATCTCCAGGTTTAAAATCACCCCTCCACTTT
-	15	TRBV27	TRBJ1-2	CASSPSGGPYYGYTF	TGTGCCAGCAGTCCCTCGGGGGGTCCCTACTATGGCTACACCTTC
TRBD1	15	TRBV5-6	TRBJ1-2	CASRTGTANFYGYTF	TGTGCCAGCAGGACCGGGACAGCAAATTTCTATGGCTACACCTTC
TRBD2	17	TRBV15	TRBJ2-1	CATSRNQPGLAGLTQFF	TGTGCCACCAGCAGAAATCAACCGGGACTAGCGGGGTTAACCCAGTTCTTC